This entry lists 31 T cell receptor beta chains sequenced from one sample in a study of blood T cell repertoires in COVID-19. Produced via immunoSEQ multiplex PCR; TCRdb's table is partial and in-frame only. The table lists some 270,000 clones, over 75% of them singletons, with approximately 9.9% in the top ten. Material for sequencing was peripheral blood. All receptors come from a woman between 70 and 85 years old with acute or convalescent COVID-19.

The chain uses TRBV10-3 and TRBJ1-2; 7 bases match TRBD1. The CDR3 is 14 amino acids. J lost 4 bases, V lost 2 bases, and 4 bases had no gene match. Per germline, CDR1 ENHRY and CDR2 SYGVKD. The CDR3 DNA sequence: TGTGCCATCAGTGAGGTGACAGGGCCCTATGGCTACACCTTC. Amino acids: CAISEVTGPYGYTF.

J is TRBJ2-7 and V is TRBV5-6; tentative D call: TRBD2 (7 bases). CDR1 is SGHDT, CDR2 YYEEEE, per germline. Trimming cost V 7 bases and J 3 bases, with 17 bases left between them. CDR3 size: 14 residues. The CDR3 nucleotides are TGTGCCAGCGGAAAGGGAGGGGGGAGCTACGAGCAGTACTTC. It is translated as CASGKGGGSYEQYF.

This chain links TRBV20-1 with TRBJ1-2, with a tentative D call TRBD1 (5 bases). CDR3 length: 11 residues. V dropped 3 bases and J dropped 6 bases, with 8 bases sitting between them. The germline CDR1 and CDR2 sequences are DFQATT and SNEGSKA (reference sequence). CDR3 residues: CSASQGNGYTF. CDR3 DNA: TGCAGTGCTAGCCAGGGTAATGGCTACACCTTC.

J is TRBJ1-4 and V is TRBV7-2; D is uncertain. The CDR3 is 15 amino acids. Germline values: CDR1 SGHTA, CDR2 FQGNSA. V was trimmed by 6 bases and J by 7 bases, leaving 18 bases between them. CDR3 DNA: TGTGCCAGCAGACCAGCGCCGGGGAGTAGTGAAAAACTGTTTTTT. It codes for CASRPAPGSSEKLFF.

The rearrangement joins TRBV7-2 to TRBJ2-2, with D maybe TRBD1 (5 bases). Germline CDR1 reads SGHTA; CDR2 reads FQGNSA. V was cut by 3 bases and J by 4 bases, with 9 bases left in between. CDR3 size: 14 residues. CDR3 sequence: CASSLGLGTGELFF. The DNA of the CDR3 is TGTGCCAGCAGCTTGGGGCTGGGCACCGGGGAGCTGTTTTTT.

Of note for this clone: Other DNA sequences of this sample code for an identical CDR3. The chain is built from TRBV20-1 and TRBJ1-1, with D unresolved. Trimming cost V 6 bases and J 4 bases, with 9 bases left between them. Germline V CDR1 and CDR2: DFQATT, SNEGSKA (reference sequence). The CDR3 runs 11 residues. For the CDR3, the DNA is TGCAGTGCGAGGGCCGGCACTGAAGCTTTCTTT. It translates to CSARAGTEAFF.

This clone was recorded once. The rearrangement joins TRBV3-1 (or the pseudogene TRBV3-2) to TRBJ2-2, with D possibly matching TRBD2 (5 bases). This CDR3 comprises 16 residues. CDR1 and CDR2 from the germline V gene are LGHDT and YNNKEL (reference sequence). Trimming removed 1 base at V and 5 bases at J, with 14 bases between. For the CDR3, the DNA is TGTGCCAGCAGCCAAGTCGTTGGTTCGGGAACCGGGGAGCTGTTTTTT. Its translation is CASSQVVGSGTGELFF.

This clone was recorded a few times. J is TRBJ2-3 and V is TRBV7-2; 10 positions agree with TRBD2. CDR1 and CDR2 (germline): SGHTA, FQGNSA. The CDR3 has 15 residues. V dropped 4 bases and J dropped 6; count of bases not matched to a gene: 7. The CDR3 here is CASSSNSGGLDTQYF. The CDR3 nucleotides read TGTGCCAGCAGCTCCAATAGCGGGGGGTTGGATACGCAGTATTTT. Full variable domain (outside the CDR3, taken from reference TRBV7-2 and TRBJ2-3): GAGVSQSPSNKVTEKGKDVELRCDPISGHTALYWYRQSLGQGLEFLIYFQGNSAPDKSGLPSDRFSAERTGGSVSTLTIQRTQQEDSAVYLCASSSNSGGLDTQYFGPGTRLTVL.

The rearrangement links TRBV19 to TRBJ2-3; D is perhaps TRBD2 (6 bases). The V end lost 5 bases, the J end lost 0 bases, and 15 bases lay between the germline ends. The germline V gene has CDR1 LNHDA and CDR2 SQIVND (reference sequence). CDR3 size: 16 residues. The CDR3 is CASSPNLRGSTDTQYF. CDR3 sequence (DNA): TGTGCCAGTAGTCCAAACCTCCGGGGGAGCACAGATACGCAGTATTTT.

V usage is TRBV19 and J usage is TRBJ1-3, with no clear D. V lost 7 bases and J 0 bases, leaving 13 bases between the germline ends. Germline values: CDR1 LNHDA, CDR2 SQIVND (reference sequence). The CDR3 sequence is 15 residues long. CDR3 coding DNA: TGTGCCAGTAACCCGACAAGGAACTCTGGAAACACCATATATTTT. As protein: CASNPTRNSGNTIYF.

V usage is TRBV4-1 and J usage is TRBJ2-2; the match to TRBD2 covers 7 bases. CDR3 size: 17 residues. The V gene's germline CDR1 is MGHRA and CDR2 YSYEKL. V lost 4 bases, J lost 4 bases, and 12 bases stayed unmatched. The CDR3 nucleotides read TGCGCCAGCAGCCGGAGCGGGGAGGGGTTTAGCACCGGGGAGCTGTTTTTT. This sequence encodes CASSRSGEGFSTGELFF.

This rearrangement joins TRBV19 to TRBJ1-5, with D perhaps matching TRBD1 (5 bases). V was trimmed by 10 bases and J by 7 bases, leaving 14 bases between them. CDR1 is LNHDA, CDR2 SQIVND, per germline (reference sequence). CDR3 length: 12 amino acids. In DNA, the CDR3 is TGTGCCACGGCGGAGGGGAGGCAGCCCCAGCATTTT. Protein sequence: CATAEGRQPQHF.

The CDR3: CASSIGGVTNYGYTF. CDR3 coding DNA: TGTGCCAGTAGTATCGGGGGGGTTACAAACTATGGCTACACCTTC. The chain recombines TRBV19 with TRBJ1-2, with D perhaps TRBD1 (5 bases). Germline-derived CDR1 and CDR2 are LNHDA and SQIVND (reference sequence). This CDR3 is 15 amino acids long. V was trimmed by 3 bases and J by 2 bases, leaving 13 bases between them.

The chain employs TRBV2 and TRBJ2-2; D remains ambiguous. The germline V gene has CDR1 SNHLY and CDR2 FYNNEI. The V end lost 6 bases, the J end lost 5 bases, and 4 bases lay between the germline ends. CDR3 length: 11 amino acids. CDR3 sequence reads: CASSVTGELFF. Written as DNA, the CDR3 is TGTGCCAGCAGCGTTACCGGGGAGCTGTTTTTT.

This clone showed up many times. The genes are TRBV4-2 and TRBJ1-1, with 12 bases matching TRBD1. CDR3 size: 15 residues. The V gene end was trimmed by 1 base and the J gene end by 9 bases; junction bases not matched to a gene: 6. The germline V gene encodes CDR1 LGHNA and CDR2 YNFKEQ. The CDR3 loop is CASSQAGQGAGQAFF. The DNA of the CDR3 is TGTGCCAGCAGCCAAGCGGGACAGGGGGCCGGGCAAGCTTTCTTT.

The CDR3 DNA reads TGTGCCATCAGTGGGGGACCGGAGGGTGCTGGCTACACCTTC. Its protein is CAISGGPEGAGYTF. This chain connects TRBV10-3 to TRBJ1-2; D may be TRBD1 (5 bases). This CDR3 contains 14 residues. Germline V lookup: CDR1 ENHRY, CDR2 SYGVKD. Trimming cost V 4 bases and J 7 bases, with 16 bases left between them.

This clone occurred a few times. This sequence joins TRBV19 and TRBJ2-1; D possibly corresponds to TRBD2 (6 bases). CDR3 size: 16 residues. Per germline, CDR1 LNHDA and CDR2 SQIVND (reference sequence). Trimming removed 1 base at V and 4 bases at J, with 14 bases between. CDR3 in DNA: TGTGCCAGTAGTATAGCCGTTTCACTAGCTTACAATGAGCAGTTCTTC. Its translation: CASSIAVSLAYNEQFF.

V and J are TRBV3-1 (or the pseudogene TRBV3-2) and TRBJ2-3; D not certain. The CDR3 is 16 amino acids. Per the germline V gene, CDR1 is LGHDT and CDR2 is YNNKEL (reference sequence). Trimming took 1 base from V and 0 from J, leaving 11 bases between them. The DNA for the CDR3 is TGTGCCAGCAGCCAAGGCGGATCGTGGAGCACAGATACGCAGTATTTT. Its protein product is CASSQGGSWSTDTQYF.

V gene TRBV5-1 combines with J gene TRBJ1-3; D not resolved. Germline CDR1 is SGHRS and CDR2 is YFSETQ. V was clipped by 0 bases and J by 8 bases, with 12 bases between them. CDR3 length equals 14 residues. The chain's CDR3 is CASSLVGTRDTIYF. DNA of the CDR3: TGCGCCAGCAGCTTGGTAGGCACCCGGGACACCATATATTTT. Filled out from reference TRBV5-1 and TRBJ1-3, the complete variable domain reads KAGVTQTPRYLIKTRGQQVTLSCSPISGHRSVSWYQQTPGQGLQFLFEYFSETQRNKGNFPGRFSGRQFSNSRSEMNVSTLELGDSALYLCASSLVGTRDTIYFGEGSWLTVV.

The V call is TRBV5-5, the J call TRBJ2-3, with D unclear. The CDR3 is 14 residues long. CDR1 and CDR2 from the germline V gene are SGHKS and YYEKEE (reference sequence). V shed 2 bases and J shed 2 bases, with 9 bases lying between them. The CDR3 DNA reads as TGTGCCAGCAGCTTTAGGAGCTTCACAGATACGCAGTATTTT. Residues: CASSFRSFTDTQYF. Combining the CDR3 with reference TRBV5-5 and TRBJ2-3 gives the whole variable domain DAGVTQSPTHLIKTRGQQVTLRCSPISGHKSVSWYQQVLGQGPQFIFQYYEKEERGRGNFPDRFSARQFPNYSSELNVNALLLGDSALYLCASSFRSFTDTQYFGPGTRLTVL.

The rearrangement links TRBV6-5 to TRBJ2-1; 9 nucleotides match TRBD1. V was pared by 4 bases and J by 8 bases, with 9 bases of the junction left unmatched. Germline V gives CDR1 MNHEY, CDR2 SVGAGI. The length of the CDR3 is 15 residues. As DNA, the CDR3 is TGTGCCAGCAGTTCCCCGGACAGGGGCCCCCATGAGCAGTTCTTC. Protein product: CASSSPDRGPHEQFF.

This clone was seen only a few times. The CDR3 nucleotides are TGTGCCTGCCATCGAGGGACAGGGGCCTACGAGCAGTACTTC. Translation gives CACHRGTGAYEQYF. The chain has TRBV30 and TRBJ2-7; TRBD1 agrees at 10 bases. Germline CDR1 GTSNPN, CDR2 SVGIG (reference sequence). V was clipped by 6 bases and J by 2 bases; unmatched bases: 7. This CDR3 spans 14 amino acids.

V and J are TRBV21-1 and TRBJ2-7; the tabulated D call, TRBD1, remains unverified against the DNA. TRBV21-1 is deemed a pseudogene. This CDR3 is built from 17 residues. The CDR3 loop is CASTQLVRPGQDYEQYF. CDR3 nucleotides: TGTGCCAGCACCCAACTTGTACGACCGGGACAGGACTACGAGCAGTACTTC.

On this clone itself: The same CDR3 is also encoded by other DNA sequences in this sample. The chain employs TRBV5-1 and TRBJ1-1; D is ambiguous. The CDR3 has 14 residues. V lost 0 bases, J lost 1 base, and 7 bases lay in between. From germline, CDR1 is SGHRS and CDR2 YFSETQ. CDR3 loop: CASSLGTGNTEAFF. DNA for the CDR3: TGCGCCAGCAGCTTGGGGACTGGGAACACTGAAGCTTTCTTT. The variable domain in full, completed from reference TRBV5-1 and TRBJ1-1, reads KAGVTQTPRYLIKTRGQQVTLSCSPISGHRSVSWYQQTPGQGLQFLFEYFSETQRNKGNFPGRFSGRQFSNSRSEMNVSTLELGDSALYLCASSLGTGNTEAFFGQGTRLTVV.

The CDR3 protein is CASSRNHRGGAGELFF. The CDR3 DNA reads as TGTGCCAGCAGCCGAAACCACAGGGGTGGGGCCGGGGAGCTGTTTTTT. The V and J genes are TRBV5-4 and TRBJ2-2, with 7 bases identical to TRBD1. CDR1 and CDR2 from the germline V gene are SGHNT and YYREEE (reference sequence). The V segment lost 4 bases and the J segment 6 bases; nucleotides outside the gene matches: 12. CDR3 length equals 16 residues.

The chain recombines TRBV6-5 with TRBJ1-2; 7 nucleotides match TRBD1. From germline, CDR1 is MNHEY and CDR2 SVGAGI. V lost 7 bases and J lost 8; bases outside the gene matches: 10. CDR3 length equals 13 residues. CDR3 nucleotide sequence: TGTGCCAGCACCTCGGACAGGCGGAGAGGCTACACCTTC. Residues: CASTSDRRRGYTF.

The chain carries TRBV5-6 and TRBJ1-2; D is perhaps TRBD1 (5 bases). V was cut by 4 bases and J by 2 bases, with 12 bases left in between. Germline V gene lookup returns CDR1 SGHDT and CDR2 YYEEEE. The CDR3 has 14 amino acids. The CDR3 DNA reads as TGTGCCAGCAGCGGGGTGCCAGGGAACTATGGCTACACCTTC. Translating it yields CASSGVPGNYGYTF.

CDR3 region: CASSRQGSTNEKLFF. The CDR3 bases are TGTGCCAGCAGCCGACAGGGCTCAACTAATGAAAAACTGTTTTTT. The chain joins TRBV7-9 to TRBJ1-4; 7 bases are a match to TRBD1. The V gene's germline CDR1 is SEHNR and CDR2 FQNEAQ (reference sequence). CDR3 length: 15 residues. J was trimmed by 0 bases and V by 5 bases; bases with no gene match: 3.

The rearrangement joins TRBV6-5 to TRBJ2-7; maybe TRBD1 (5 bases). V was clipped by 6 bases and J by 0 bases, with 9 bases between them. In germline, CDR1 is MNHEY, CDR2 SVGAGI. This CDR3 has 13 residues. The CDR3 sequence: CASSQGPSYEQYF. CDR3 nucleotides: TGTGCCAGCAGCCAGGGTCCCTCCTACGAGCAGTACTTC.

This chain links TRBV5-1 with TRBJ1-5; D is ambiguous. The germline V and J ends were trimmed by 0 bases and 7 bases, with 11 bases remaining between them. The CDR3 contains 14 residues. In germline, CDR1 is SGHRS, CDR2 YFSETQ. The CDR3 sequence is CASSLGREGQPQHF. The DNA of the CDR3 is TGCGCCAGCAGCTTGGGACGGGAGGGACAGCCCCAGCATTTT.

V usage is TRBV2 and J usage is TRBJ1-2; unclear D gene. Trimming cost V 5 bases and J 4 bases, with 17 bases left between them. The germline gives CDR1 SNHLY, CDR2 FYNNEI. The CDR3 loop spans 15 amino acids. In nucleotides, the CDR3 is TGTGCCAGCAGTCCCCCTAGCCTGCTAGGCTATGGCTACACCTTC. It codes for CASSPPSLLGYGYTF.